This T cell receptor (beta chain) was found in a study of blood T cell repertoires in COVID-19. Method: immunoSEQ multiplex PCR; TCRdb's copy keeps in-frame clones and lacks some. In the table there are roughly 300,000 clones, approximately 88% of which are singletons. Followed longitudinally, the Seattle patients had been enrolled during active infection. This clone showed up just once. V gave up 2 bases and J gave up 7 bases; unmatched junction bases: 13. The CDR3 spans 16 residues. Germline CDR1 reads SGHAT; CDR2 reads FQNNGV. The sequenced sample was peripheral blood. The gene calls are TRBV11-2 and TRBJ2-7; 8 bases line up with TRBD1. The sequence was collected from a human donor with COVID-19, enrolled during active disease. The donor label of this sample is uncertain. Here the CDR3 reads CASSLTFPQGAGEQYF. The CDR3 nucleotides are TGTGCCAGCAGCTTAACCTTCCCGCAGGGGGCTGGTGAGCAGTACTTC.